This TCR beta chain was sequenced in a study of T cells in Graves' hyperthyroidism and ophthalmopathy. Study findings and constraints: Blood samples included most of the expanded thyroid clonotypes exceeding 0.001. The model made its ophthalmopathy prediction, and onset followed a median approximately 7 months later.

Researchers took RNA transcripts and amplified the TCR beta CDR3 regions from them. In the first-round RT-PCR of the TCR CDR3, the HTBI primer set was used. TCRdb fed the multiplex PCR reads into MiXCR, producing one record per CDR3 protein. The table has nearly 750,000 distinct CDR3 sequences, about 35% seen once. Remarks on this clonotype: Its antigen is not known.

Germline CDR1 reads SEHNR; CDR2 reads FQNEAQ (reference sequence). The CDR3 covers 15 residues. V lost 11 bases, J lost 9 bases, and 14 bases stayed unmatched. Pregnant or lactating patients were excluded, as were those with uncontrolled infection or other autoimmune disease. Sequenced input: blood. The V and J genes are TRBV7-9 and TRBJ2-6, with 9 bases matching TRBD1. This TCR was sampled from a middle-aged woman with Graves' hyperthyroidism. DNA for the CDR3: TGTGCCTCGACTCCCTCCGGGACAGGGATCAACGTCCTGACTTTC. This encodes CASTPSGTGINVLTF.